The 15 T cell receptor beta chains in this list originate from one sample, sequenced in a study of early T cells in non-severe SARS-CoV-2 infection (dated by TCRdb to about 2021). Library preparation was by 5' RACE. The sequencing machine was a NextSeq 500. Starting from the raw public reads, TCRdb applied fastp trimming at Q25, assembled clones with MiXCR and retained in-frame beta chains. Rows are unified per CDR3 protein, each entry keeping the most common DNA and genes. A total of tens of thousands of distinct CDR3 sequences appear in this sample, approximately 9.9% of them only once. Less than 25% of the sample belongs to the ten largest clones. The sequencing input was whole blood. The receptors shown here come from an adult who was a healthcare worker with PCR-confirmed SARS-CoV-2 infection or an uninfected control (not recorded which).

This clonotype was picked up a small number of times. The chain uses TRBV6-6 and TRBJ1-6; tentatively, D is TRBD1 (5 bases). The CDR3 consists of 19 residues. Between the trimmed V and J ends, which lost 0 bases and 2 bases, there was a span of 17 bases. Germline V gene data show CDR1 as MNHNY and CDR2 as SVGAGI (reference sequence). The chain's CDR3 is CASSYSIQDGTPYNSPLHF. CDR3 bases: TGTGCCAGCAGTTACTCGATACAGGATGGGACTCCCTATAATTCACCCCTCCACTTT.

This clonotype was observed a handful of times. The chain is built from TRBV30 and TRBJ2-7, with 9 bases identical to TRBD1. V lost 0 bases and J lost 3; bases outside the gene matches: 6. Germline values: CDR1 GTSNPN, CDR2 SVGIG (reference sequence). This CDR3 has 15 residues. DNA of the CDR3: TGTGCCTGGAGTGTATTGGACAGGGGCGGCTACGAGCAGTACTTC. Protein: CAWSVLDRGGYEQYF.

This chain connects TRBV5-6 to TRBJ2-1, with no clear D. Germline V gene data show CDR1 as SGHDT and CDR2 as YYEEEE. V was pared by 4 bases and J by 11 bases, with 13 bases between. The CDR3 is made up of 12 amino acids. This CDR3 reads CASSESAQKQFF. In DNA form, the CDR3 reads TGTGCCAGCAGCGAATCGGCACAGAAGCAGTTCTTC.

The table lists this clonotype with a few counts. The rearrangement uses TRBV11-2 and TRBJ1-5; D ambiguous. CDR3 length: 15 residues. Per the germline V gene, CDR1 is SGHAT and CDR2 is FQNNGV. The ends were cut back, 2 bases at V and 2 bases at J, with 10 bases in the middle. The CDR3, as DNA: TGTGCCAGCAGCTTAACGCCACTCGGCAATCAGCCCCAGCATTTT. Its translation: CASSLTPLGNQPQHF.

The chain's CDR3 is CASSPGQGGGYTF. The DNA of the CDR3 is TGCGCCAGCAGCCCCGGACAGGGCGGTGGCTACACCTTC. The rearrangement uses TRBV4-1 and TRBJ1-2; 8 bases align to TRBD1. Germline V lookup: CDR1 MGHRA, CDR2 YSYEKL. The length of the CDR3 is 13 residues. Unmatched junction bases numbered 5, after V lost 4 bases and J lost 7 bases.

The sample holds a few counts of this clonotype. The chain joins TRBV5-1 to TRBJ2-3; perhaps TRBD1 as D (5 bases). Germline V gives CDR1 SGHRS, CDR2 YFSETQ. V lost 5 bases, J lost 6 bases, and 22 bases lay in between. The CDR3 covers 16 residues. This CDR3 is CASSKKARGLGDTQYF. CDR3 in DNA: TGCGCCAGCAGTAAAAAGGCTAGGGGATTAGGGGATACGCAGTATTTT. Full variable domain (remainder filled in from reference TRBV5-1 and TRBJ2-3): KAGVTQTPRYLIKTRGQQVTLSCSPISGHRSVSWYQQTPGQGLQFLFEYFSETQRNKGNFPGRFSGRQFSNSRSEMNVSTLELGDSALYLCASSKKARGLGDTQYFGPGTRLTVL.

This clonotype was counted at least ten times. V and J are TRBV5-1 and TRBJ1-1; D is uncertain. V gave up 1 base and J gave up 0 bases, with 7 bases separating them. Germline CDR1 SGHRS, CDR2 YFSETQ. This CDR3 has 14 amino acids. CDR3 DNA sequence: TGCGCCAGCAGCTTGTTGACGATGAACACTGAAGCTTTCTTT. It translates to CASSLLTMNTEAFF.

The chain has TRBV6-1 and TRBJ2-1; 12 nucleotides align to TRBD2. The CDR3 has 14 residues. In germline, CDR1 is MNHNS, CDR2 SASEGT. V was clipped by 10 bases and J by 4 bases; unmatched bases: 5. CDR3 protein: CAILLAGGYNEQFF. The CDR3 DNA reads TGTGCCATCTTGCTAGCGGGGGGGTACAATGAGCAGTTCTTC.

The V and J genes are TRBV25-1 and TRBJ2-7; 8 bases fit TRBD2. This CDR3 comprises 13 residues. Losses at the gene ends were 6 bases for V and 2 bases for J; bases not matched to a gene: 3. The germline CDR1 and CDR2 sequences are MGHDK and SYGVNS. This chain's CDR3 is CASRGAGAYEQYF. The CDR3 nucleotides read TGTGCCAGCAGGGGAGCGGGGGCCTACGAGCAGTACTTC.

This clonotype was recorded at least ten times. The chain links TRBV12-3 or TRBV12-4 to TRBJ1-1; no clear D. The CDR3 is made up of 12 amino acids. V lost 3 bases and J 1 base, leaving 3 bases between the germline ends. The CDR3 reads CASSFANTEAFF. As DNA, the CDR3 is TGTGCCAGCAGTTTTGCGAACACTGAAGCTTTCTTT.

This clonotype was counted a few times. The V gene is TRBV12-3 or TRBV12-4, the J gene TRBJ2-7; D is undetermined. V dropped 5 bases and J dropped 7 bases, with 18 bases sitting between them. The CDR3 loop spans 14 amino acids. This CDR3 reads CASSPTTTDGEQYF. CDR3 DNA: TGTGCCAGCAGTCCGACCACGACTGACGGAGAGCAGTACTTC.

In this sample, this clonotype turned up a few times. This CDR3 reads CASSIRPDTQYF. The CDR3 region has the DNA TGTGCCAGTAGTATCCGACCAGATACGCAGTATTTT. The chain links TRBV19 to TRBJ2-3; D not resolved. Per germline, CDR1 LNHDA and CDR2 SQIVND (reference sequence). V lost 3 bases, J lost 4 bases, and 5 bases lay in between. This CDR3 region has 12 residues.

This clonotype was seen only a few times. The V and J genes are TRBV24-1 and TRBJ2-2; 7 bases align to TRBD1. CDR1 and CDR2 (germline): KGHDR, SFDVKD. The CDR3 consists of 15 residues. V shed 7 bases, J shed 0 bases, and the junction held 4 bases outside the gene matches. The CDR3 spells CATSVTGANTGELFF. CDR3 DNA sequence: TGTGCCACCAGCGTAACAGGGGCGAACACCGGGGAGCTGTTTTTT.

This clonotype showed up many times. The chain uses TRBV12-3 or TRBV12-4 and TRBJ1-1, with a possible D match to TRBD1 (5 bases). The CDR3 extends over 12 amino acids. V was shortened by 11 bases and J by 11 bases, with 21 bases between the two germline ends. CDR3 nucleotides: TGTGCCGCGGGGCGGGGAGCCGGGAAGGCTTTCTTT. It yields the protein CAAGRGAGKAFF.

In regard to this clonotype: One junction end does not reproduce the germline sequence, and a read error may be involved. The genes are TRBV3-1 and TRBJ2-2; D not certain. The germline CDR1 and CDR2 sequences are LGHDT and YNNKEL (reference sequence). The CDR3 is 15 residues long. For the CDR3, the DNA is TGTGCCGGCAGCCGACGGACCACTAACACCGGGGAGCTGTTTTTT. Its translation: CAGSRRTTNTGELFF.